Shown below are 20 T cell receptor beta chains from a single sample sequenced in a study of regulatory T cells in long-lasting Graves disease. Time point indicated: newly diagnosed GD, antithyroid drugs for less than 3 months. TCR sequences were obtained from RNA taken from PBMCs. Both iRepertoire HTBI primers and Arm-PCR of CDR3 regions were used to build the TCR beta libraries. MiXCR, run by TCRdb on the multiplex PCR reads, gives a single entry per CDR3 protein. The sample holds roughly 560,000 distinct CDR3 sequences, roughly 15% seen once. The same data also contributed to another study, on T cells in Graves' hyperthyroidism and ophthalmopathy.

Sequences were derived from peripheral blood mononuclear cells (PBMCs), sampled at new diagnosis, from a patient treated with antithyroid drugs. The source of these receptors is a woman aged 35-65 years with Graves disease.

This clonotype was recorded a few times. Given the absence of the conserved phenylalanine or tryptophan at the CDR3 end, a read error is likely. V gene TRBV30 combines with J gene TRBJ1-1, with no clear D. V was shortened by 0 bases and J by 1 base, with 6 bases between the two germline ends. Germline assignment: CDR1 GTSNPN and CDR2 SVGIG (reference sequence). This CDR3 has 13 residues. The CDR3 here is CAWSVLWNTEAFL. The CDR3 DNA follows: TGTGCCTGGAGTGTACTATGGAACACTGAAGCTTTCCTT.

CDR3 in DNA: TGTGCCAGCAGCTCCGGGACAGGACGTTACGAGCAGTACTTC. Its protein is CASSSGTGRYEQYF. The chain has TRBV11-2 and TRBJ2-7; 8 bases are a match to TRBD1. The length of the CDR3 is 14 residues. Germline V gene sequence: CDR1 SGHAT, CDR2 FQNNGV. V lost 4 bases to trimming and J lost 4 bases; unmatched junction nucleotides: 6.

At least ten counts were recorded for this clonotype. The chain has TRBV18 and TRBJ1-1, with D perhaps matching TRBD1 (5 bases). V lost 5 bases and J 4 bases, leaving 23 bases between the germline ends. The germline gives CDR1 KGHSH, CDR2 LQKENI. This CDR3 region has 17 residues. CDR3 nucleotides: TGTGCCAGCTCAATCCGGGACTTCAAGGGAAGTGGCACTGAAGCTTTCTTT. Protein sequence: CASSIRDFKGSGTEAFF. Combining the CDR3 with reference TRBV18 and TRBJ1-1 gives the whole variable domain NAGVMQNPRHLVRRRGQEARLRCSPMKGHSHVYWYRQLPEEGLKFMVYLQKENIIDESGMPKERFSAEFPKEGPSILRIQQVVRGDSAAYFCASSIRDFKGSGTEAFFGQGTRLTVV.

The sample holds many counts of this clonotype. It differs at one base from a far larger clone, so likely a read error. The rearrangement joins TRBV7-9 to TRBJ1-1; D might be TRBD1 (6 bases). Trimming took 2 bases from V and 1 from J, leaving 8 bases between them. The germline gives CDR1 SEHNR, CDR2 FQNEAQ (reference sequence). The CDR3 has 14 amino acids. CDR3 DNA: TGTGCCAGCAGCTTAAGGACAGCGAACACTGAAGCTTTCTTT. Amino acid sequence: CASSLRTANTEAFF.

This clonotype was detected many times. The V gene is TRBV2, the J gene TRBJ2-2; 7 bases map to TRBD1. V was pared by 8 bases and J by 4 bases, with 4 bases of the junction left unmatched. This CDR3 spans 13 amino acids. Germline CDR1 SNHLY, CDR2 FYNNEI. The DNA for the CDR3 is TGTGCCAGCCGGGACAGCCCCACCGGGGAGCTGTTTTTT. Residues: CASRDSPTGELFF.

This clonotype appeared many times. V usage is TRBV11-1 and J usage is TRBJ2-2; no clear D. Germline assignment: CDR1 SGHAT and CDR2 FQDESV (reference sequence). Trimming removed 5 bases from V and 7 bases from J, with 17 bases in between. The CDR3 runs to 15 residues. CDR3 protein: CASSDGDSPVGELFF. The CDR3 bases are TGTGCCAGCAGCGACGGCGACTCACCGGTCGGGGAGCTGTTTTTT.

Only a few counts were recorded for this clonotype. V is TRBV10-3 and J is TRBJ1-2; TRBD1 aligns across 9 bases. This CDR3 region has 13 residues. Looked up from germline, CDR1 is ENHRY and CDR2 is SYGVKD. The trim removed 10 bases at V and 7 bases at J, leaving 10 bases unmatched. The CDR3 coding sequence is TGTGCCACTACTCCGGGACAGGGTTTTGGCTACACCTTC. Translated, it gives CATTPGQGFGYTF.

Note on this clonotype: It may be a read error: a sequence one base away is much more abundant. The rearrangement links TRBV12-3 or TRBV12-4 to TRBJ1-2; D might be TRBD1 (6 bases). CDR3 length: 12 residues. V dropped 7 bases and J dropped 8 bases, with 14 bases sitting between them. CDR3 loop: CASNNRVNGYTF. CDR3 DNA: TGTGCCAGCAACAACAGGGTCAACGGCTACACCTTC.

This clonotype was seen many times. This chain joins TRBV13 and TRBJ2-5, with 15 bases identical to TRBD2. Germline V gene lookup returns CDR1 PRHDT and CDR2 FYEKMQ (reference sequence). J was trimmed by 2 bases and V by 4 bases; bases with no gene match: 2. The CDR3 has 16 residues. CDR3 nucleotides: TGTGCCAGCAGCTCCGGACTAGCGGGGGGGCAAGAGACCCAGTACTTC. As protein: CASSSGLAGGQETQYF. Supplemented by reference TRBV13 and TRBJ2-5, the full variable domain reads AAGVIQSPRHLIKEKRETATLKCYPIPRHDTVYWYQQGPGQDPQFLISFYEKMQSDKGSIPDRFSAQQFSDYHSELNMSSLELGDSALYFCASSSGLAGGQETQYFGPGTRLLVL.

This clonotype occurred many times. The genes are TRBV3-1 and TRBJ2-7; no clear D. The CDR3 covers 13 residues. Germline CDR1 LGHDT, CDR2 YNNKEL (reference sequence). V lost 1 base and J lost 5, with 9 bases in between. Here the CDR3 DNA reads TGTGCCAGCAGCCAAGTACCACAGAACGAGCAGTACTTC. Translating gives CASSQVPQNEQYF.

This clonotype was detected ten times or more. In DNA form, the CDR3 reads TGCGCCAGCAGCTTGGTGTCTAGCGGGGGGTCCTACAATGAGCAGTTCTTC. The encoded protein is CASSLVSSGGSYNEQFF. The gene calls are TRBV5-1 and TRBJ2-1; 11 bases align to TRBD2. Germline loops: CDR1 SGHRS, CDR2 YFSETQ. The trim removed 0 bases at V and 1 base at J, leaving 3 bases unmatched. The CDR3 runs 17 residues.

This clonotype was seen at least ten times. The V gene is TRBV10-3, the J gene TRBJ2-6; D might be TRBD2 (5 bases). Germline V gene lookup returns CDR1 ENHRY and CDR2 SYGVKD. CDR3 length: 18 amino acids. Trimming took 0 bases from V and 1 from J, leaving 13 bases between them. The CDR3, as DNA: TGTGCCATCAGTGAGTCAAGGAGAGGGCCATCTGGGGCCAACGTCCTGACTTTC. Translating gives CAISESRRGPSGANVLTF.

This clonotype occurred many times. The genes are TRBV11-2 and TRBJ1-1; D gene unclear. The V gene lost 8 bases and the J gene lost 8 bases, with 21 bases spanning the gap. Germline V gene sequence: CDR1 SGHAT, CDR2 FQNNGV. This CDR3 region has 14 residues. The CDR3 is CASRPVTNKKEAFF. CDR3 nucleotides: TGTGCCAGCCGCCCTGTGACGAACAAGAAAGAAGCTTTCTTT.

The genes are TRBV7-2 and TRBJ1-5, with TRBD1 identical over 7 bases. Unmatched junction bases numbered 2, after V lost 3 bases and J lost 6 bases. Germline assignment: CDR1 SGHTA and CDR2 FQGNSA. CDR3 length: 13 residues. CDR3 in DNA: TGTGCCAGCAGCTTCGACAGGGTTCAGCCCCAGCATTTT. Protein: CASSFDRVQPQHF.

The table lists this clonotype with many counts. The genes are TRBV12-3 or TRBV12-4 and TRBJ2-2; 7 bases agree with TRBD1. V shed 7 bases and J 5 bases; nucleotides not matched to a gene: 13. The CDR3 is 16 residues long. The DNA of the CDR3 is TGTGCCAGCACCCCGGACGGGACAGTGTCGACCGGGGAGCTGTTTTTT. Its protein is CASTPDGTVSTGELFF.

This clonotype was seen ten or more times. The chain combines TRBV10-3 with TRBJ2-7, with D possibly TRBD2 on 5 matching bases. V dropped 3 bases and J dropped 0 bases, with 12 bases sitting between them. CDR3 length: 15 amino acids. Germline assignment: CDR1 ENHRY and CDR2 SYGVKD. Written as DNA, the CDR3 is TGTGCCATCAGTGAAACTAGGGCCGTCTCCTACGAGCAGTACTTC. As protein: CAISETRAVSYEQYF.

This clonotype was observed many times. The chain recombines TRBV11-2 with TRBJ2-5, with a possible D match to TRBD2 (5 bases). V dropped 5 bases and J dropped 2 bases, with 9 bases sitting between them. The germline gives CDR1 SGHAT, CDR2 FQNNGV. The CDR3 spans 13 residues. In nucleotides, the CDR3 is TGTGCCAGCAGCCCCTGGACTCAAGAGACCCAGTACTTC. Residues: CASSPWTQETQYF.

This clonotype was found a few times. This chain links TRBV4-1 with TRBJ1-2; D may be TRBD1 (5 bases). Between the trimmed V and J ends, which lost 1 base and 7 bases, there was a span of 19 bases. The CDR3 runs to 16 residues. Germline-derived CDR1 and CDR2 are MGHRA and YSYEKL. CDR3 loop: CASSQGVLGVIGGYTF. The CDR3 DNA follows: TGCGCCAGCAGCCAAGGAGTATTGGGGGTTATTGGTGGCTACACCTTC.

The chain joins TRBV7-2 to TRBJ2-1; 9 bases map to TRBD2. CDR1 SGHTA and CDR2 FQGNSA come from the germline V gene. The CDR3 totals 16 residues. After removal of 1 base from V and 4 bases from J, the junction contained 5 bases not matched to a gene. This chain's CDR3 is CASSLVSGGLYNEQFF. CDR3 nucleotide sequence: TGTGCCAGCAGCTTAGTTAGCGGGGGCCTTTACAATGAGCAGTTCTTC.

This clonotype was recorded many times. The chain employs TRBV28 and TRBJ1-1; maybe TRBD1 (6 bases). The germline V and J ends were trimmed by 3 bases and 3 bases, with 11 bases remaining between them. Germline assignment: CDR1 MDHEN and CDR2 SYDVKM. The CDR3 runs to 14 residues. Here the CDR3 DNA reads TGTGCCAGCAGTTTGCGGGGGCAGGACACTGAAGCTTTCTTT. Its translation: CASSLRGQDTEAFF.